These T cell receptor beta chains were read from a single sample in a study of T-cell reconstitution after alpha-beta-depleted transplantation in children. TCRdb independently ran MiXCR on the PCR reads; one entry per CDR3 protein. Among about 500,000 distinct CDR3 sequences listed, 32% were seen once. The sample was PBMCs from the stem cell graft donor, taken from the stem cell graft. These receptor sequences come from a human donor who donated a stem cell graft to a child with aplastic anemia. CDR3s include the opening cysteine and the closing phenylalanine or tryptophan. The order of the fields is V gene, CDR3 protein.

TRBV28,CARGHEQYF
TRBV20-1,CSASRNSGRGEKLFF
TRBV20-1,CSARGLGGYTEAFF
TRBV5-1,CASSWDRVYEELFF
TRBV9,CASSVGQGISSYGYTF
TRBV7-2,CASSPDRSSGANVLTF
TRBV20-1,CRARGLRGGIAGADTQYF
TRBV25-1,CASSDSYTGELFF
TRBV5-4,CASSWDFSEEQFF
TRBV29-1,CTRTPTGYNEQFF
TRBV7-6,CASSPGQGLRETQYF
TRBV7-6,CASSPRSSPTDTQYF
TRBV27,CASVATDTQYF
TRBV4-1,CASSQDREPYNEQFF
TRBV5-1,CASSLAGKEQFF
TRBV12-3/TRBV12-4,CASSFRRAEQYF
TRBV24-1,CATSDLSANQPQHF
TRBV5-5,CASSLETGHSNQPQHF
TRBV9,CASNQDVRAGGSSYNVQFF
TRBV20-1,CSARPLLGERINEQFF
TRBV7-7,CASSFGRGPLVTQYF
TRBV4-3,CASSQAEGWTDTQYF
TRBV20-1,CSATDRVWGNQPQHF
TRBV5-1,CASRRSTSHEQFF
TRBV9,CASSVGGGRLGSQGHYNEQFF
TRBV5-1,CASVEEGYNEQFF
TRBV5-1,CASSVNQGENTEAFF
TRBV28,CASSAPRGVTDTQYF
TRBV6-1,CASSPLGSYSNQPQHF
TRBV27,CASRDLAGANYNEQFF
TRBV5-1,CASSLDTNTQYF